This T cell receptor beta chain was captured by sequencing in a study of beta chain features in type 1 diabetes. This clone was counted only a few times. Expressed TCRB transcripts were sequenced, since all the RNA that had been isolated was reverse transcribed. The protocol was immunoSEQ multiplex PCR, while the TCRdb copy is restricted to in-frame clones and leaves out a portion. The sample lists over 300,000 clones, less than 10% occurring once. The source is a woman under 30 in good health. The specimen was central memory CD4+ T cells from blood.

The CDR3 nucleotides read TGCAGCGCCTCAGGCGGCAATTCGGGCGGGGAGACCCAGTACTTC. Its protein is CSASGGNSGGETQYF. The chain couples TRBV29-1 to TRBJ2-5; maybe TRBD2 (5 bases). This CDR3 has 15 residues. The germline V and J ends were trimmed by 7 bases and 5 bases, with 23 bases remaining between them. Germline V CDR1 and CDR2: SQVTM, ANQGSEA.